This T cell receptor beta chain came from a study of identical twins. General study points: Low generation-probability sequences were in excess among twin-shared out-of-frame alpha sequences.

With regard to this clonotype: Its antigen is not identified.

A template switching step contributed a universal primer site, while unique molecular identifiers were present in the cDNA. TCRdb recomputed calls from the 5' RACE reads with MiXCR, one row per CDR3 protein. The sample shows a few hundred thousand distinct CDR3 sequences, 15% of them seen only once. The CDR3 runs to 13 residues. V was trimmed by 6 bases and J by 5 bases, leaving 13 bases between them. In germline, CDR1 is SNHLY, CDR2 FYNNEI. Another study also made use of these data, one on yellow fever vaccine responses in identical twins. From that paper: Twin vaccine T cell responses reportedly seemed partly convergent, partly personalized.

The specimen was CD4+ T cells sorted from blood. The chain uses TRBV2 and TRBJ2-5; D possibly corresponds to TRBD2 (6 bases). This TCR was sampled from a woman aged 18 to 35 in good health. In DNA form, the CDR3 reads TGTGCCAGCAGCCCACGTGCGGGGGAGACCCAGTACTTC. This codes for CASSPRAGETQYF.